This T cell receptor beta chain was recovered during a study of T cell responses to AZD1222 COVID-19 vaccine. This table comes from immunoSEQ multiplex PCR, and its TCRdb copy is limited to in-frame clones, with some not included. The table shows some 190,000 clones, with approximately 91% occurring only once. General observations from the study: Increases in Spike-specific TCR breadth and depth were seen after two AZD1222 doses.

Details on this clone: Its cognate antigen is unknown.

V was trimmed by 2 bases and J by 0 bases, leaving 11 bases between them. The CDR3 sequence is 15 residues long. Germline assignment: CDR1 MNHEY and CDR2 SVGAGI. The sample consisted of peripheral blood, taken 28 days after the second AZD1222 dose. The TCR originated in an adult who received the AZD1222 COVID-19 vaccine. V is TRBV6-5 and J is TRBJ2-7; maybe TRBD2 (6 bases). The CDR3 region is CASSYGRSDSYEQYF. CDR3 nucleotides: TGTGCCAGCAGTTACGGGAGGAGCGACTCCTACGAGCAGTACTTC.